Sequencing of this T cell receptor beta chain was carried out in a study of beta chain features in type 1 diabetes. Sort purity for all populations was recorded as exceeding 98%. Findings and limits, study-wide: When Type 1 diabetes patients were examined, their TCRB CDR3s proved moderately but significantly shorter in all four CD4+ subsets.

The CDR3 totals 15 residues. V lost 4 bases and J lost 6, with 16 bases in between. CDR1 is SGDLS, CDR2 YYNGEE, per germline. Isolated RNA was reverse transcribed in full, so expressed TCRB transcripts were sequenced. Clones were sequenced by immunoSEQ multiplex PCR, and TCRdb holds only the in-frame ones, with some missing. The sample has hundreds of thousands of clones; around an eighth are singletons. Only a few counts were recorded for this clone. Its antigen is currently unknown. The specimen sequenced was naive CD4+ T cells from blood. This TCR came from a man between 18 and 35 years old with type 1 diabetes. The chain uses TRBV9 and TRBJ2-2; D is uncertain. The CDR3 coding sequence is TGTGCCAGCAGCCCCGTTTGGGTTGAGTCCGGGGAGCTGTTTTTT. Translated: CASSPVWVESGELFF.